This entry concerns a single T cell receptor beta chain. Trimming took off 8 bases at V and 8 bases at J, with 12 bases between the two ends. Germline CDR1 and CDR2: SNHLY and FYNNEI. The CDR3 runs to 12 residues. This sample stems from a study of control samples from healthy donors and cancer patients. Profiled with immunoSEQ multiplex PCR; TCRdb holds only in-frame clones, not every one. This sample carries around 150,000 clones, 85% to 90% of them seen once, and the ten largest clones take about 1.8%. This receptor was obtained from a man aged 18 to 30 in good health. The specimen was blood. This sequence joins TRBV2 and TRBJ2-2; D is unresolved. CDR3 DNA sequence: TGTGCCAGCGGCCCCCCCTCGGGGGAGCTGTTTTTT. It yields the protein CASGPPSGELFF.